Below are 17 T cell receptor beta chains sequenced from a single sample in a study of Graves' ophthalmopathy and Graves' hyperthyroidism. Researchers took RNA transcripts and amplified TCR beta CDR3 regions from them. HTBI primers were employed in first-round RT-PCR, then a second-round multiplex PCR followed. Each CDR3 protein gets one entry after TCRdb re-called the multiplex PCR reads with MiXCR. This repertoire shows over 650,000 distinct CDR3 sequences, about 40% found once; its top ten account for under 3.5%. The sequenced sample consisted of peripheral blood. Receptors were obtained from an adult man with Graves' ophthalmopathy.

V usage is TRBV6-6 and J usage is TRBJ1-1; 7 bases map to TRBD1. Germline loops: CDR1 MNHNY, CDR2 SVGAGI (reference sequence). The CDR3 has 15 residues. J gave up 4 bases and V 2 bases, and 7 bases lay outside the gene matches. The CDR3 DNA reads TGTGCCAGCAGTTACCTAAACCCAGGGGGCACTGAAGCTTTCTTT. Translating it yields CASSYLNPGGTEAFF.

This clonotype has a count of ten or more. This chain links TRBV7-9 with TRBJ1-6, with 7 bases fitting TRBD1. The CDR3 loop spans 14 amino acids. The J segment lost 5 bases and the V segment lost 5 bases, leaving 3 bases of the junction unmatched. Germline CDR1 SEHNR, CDR2 FQNEAQ (reference sequence). This CDR3 is CASSGGQNNSPLHF. For the CDR3, the DNA is TGTGCCAGCAGCGGGGGACAGAATAATTCACCCCTCCACTTT. Looking up the rest from reference TRBV7-9 and TRBJ1-6 gives the full variable domain: DTGVSQNPRHKITKRGQNVTFRCDPISEHNRLYWYRQTLGQGPEFLTYFQNEAQLEKSRLLSDRFSAERPKGSFSTLEIQRTEQGDSAMYLCASSGGQNNSPLHFGNGTRLTVT.

The chain has TRBV29-1 and TRBJ2-7; 9 bases map to TRBD1. The CDR3 sequence is 12 residues long. V trimming: 4 bases; J trimming: 4 bases; junction bases outside the gene matches: 2. CDR1 is SQVTM and CDR2 is ANQGSEA in the germline V gene. As DNA, the CDR3 is TGCAGCGTTGGGACAGGGGCATACGAGCAGTACTTC. It is translated as CSVGTGAYEQYF.

The chain couples TRBV7-9 to TRBJ1-2; tentatively, D is TRBD1 (5 bases). Germline assignment: CDR1 SEHNR and CDR2 FQNEAQ (reference sequence). V gave up 5 bases and J gave up 0 bases, with 13 bases separating them. The CDR3 is made up of 15 amino acids. In nucleotides, the CDR3 is TGTGCCAGCAGCCGGGAGGGGTACCCTAACTATGGCTACACCTTC. Protein: CASSREGYPNYGYTF.

On this clonotype: Germline is not matched at one junction end, which may reflect a read error. The gene calls are TRBV4-2 and TRBJ1-2; no definite D call. The germline V gene has CDR1 LGHNA and CDR2 YNFKEQ. The CDR3 length is 14 residues. The CDR3 reads CASSRSEVVHGCTF. In DNA form, the CDR3 reads TGTGCCAGCAGCCGGTCGGAGGTCGTCCATGGCTGCACCTTC.

Ten or more counts support this clonotype. CDR3 in DNA: TGTGCCAGCAGCCCGACGGTGGCTAACACCATATATTTT. Translation: CASSPTVANTIYF. The rearrangement joins TRBV14 to TRBJ1-3; D is undetermined. Between the trimmed V and J ends, which lost 4 bases and 7 bases, there was a span of 11 bases. Germline V gene data show CDR1 as SGHDN and CDR2 as FVKESK. The CDR3 has 13 residues.

The genes are TRBV25-1 and TRBJ2-5, with 9 positions matching TRBD1. After removal of 8 bases from V and 7 bases from J, the junction contained 11 bases not matched to a gene. The CDR3 is 14 amino acids. Germline-derived CDR1 and CDR2 are MGHDK and SYGVNS. The CDR3 region has the DNA TGTGCCAGCCAAGGGGACAGGGAGATCTGGACCCAGTACTTC. It specifies CASQGDREIWTQYF.

This clonotype has more than one count but fewer than ten. The CDR3 bases are TGCAGTGCTAGAATGGTCGGAGCCTGGAACACTGAAGCTTTCTTT. This gives the protein CSARMVGAWNTEAFF. The rearrangement joins TRBV20-1 to TRBJ1-1; D not resolved. CDR1 DFQATT and CDR2 SNEGSKA come from the germline V gene (reference sequence). The CDR3 is made up of 15 amino acids. Deletions cut 2 bases from V and 1 base from J, with 14 bases between.

There are a few counts of this clonotype. The V gene is TRBV4-3, the J gene TRBJ1-5, with 9 bases matching TRBD1. V trimming: 4 bases; J trimming: 7 bases; junction bases outside the gene matches: 8. This CDR3 region has 15 residues. Germline V gene lookup returns CDR1 LGHNA and CDR2 YSLEER. CDR3 region: CASSPEQGARQPQHF. As DNA, the CDR3 is TGCGCCAGCAGCCCTGAACAGGGGGCGAGGCAGCCCCAGCATTTT.

This clonotype turned up a few times. The V call is TRBV6-6, the J call TRBJ1-5; the D is unclear. Between the trimmed V and J ends, which lost 3 bases and 0 bases, there was a span of 12 bases. This CDR3 contains 16 residues. Germline loops: CDR1 MNHNY, CDR2 SVGAGI (reference sequence). The CDR3 here is CASSYSRTVSNQPQHF. The CDR3 DNA follows: TGTGCCAGCAGTTATTCCAGGACCGTTAGCAATCAGCCCCAGCATTTT.

The chain recombines TRBV2 with TRBJ1-4; TRBD1 agrees at 10 bases. V shed 7 bases and J 6 bases; nucleotides not matched to a gene: 8. This CDR3 has 15 amino acids. Germline V gives CDR1 SNHLY, CDR2 FYNNEI. The CDR3 nucleotides read TGTGCCAGCAAAGGCCCGGGACAGGGGTATGAAAAACTGTTTTTT. Its protein product is CASKGPGQGYEKLFF.

This clonotype was detected ten times or more. The chain carries TRBV6-5 and TRBJ2-5; 7 positions match TRBD1. The trim removed 8 bases at V and 5 bases at J, leaving 11 bases unmatched. CDR1 and CDR2 from the germline V gene are MNHEY and SVGAGI. This CDR3 region has 14 residues. The CDR3: CASRRMTGSETQYF. CDR3 sequence (DNA): TGTGCCAGCCGGAGGATGACAGGGTCCGAGACCCAGTACTTC.

This rearrangement joins TRBV2 to TRBJ1-4; the D gene is possibly TRBD1 (5 bases). V lost 6 bases, J lost 11 bases, and 22 bases lay in between. The germline V gene encodes CDR1 SNHLY and CDR2 FYNNEI. There are 15 residues in the CDR3. The CDR3 loop is CASRGGLRSGGKLFF. In DNA, the CDR3 is TGTGCCAGCAGGGGAGGGTTACGCTCTGGGGGGAAACTGTTTTTT.

The rearrangement joins TRBV29-1 to TRBJ2-7; 7 positions match TRBD1. The CDR3 extends over 12 amino acids. CDR1 and CDR2 (germline): SQVTM, ANQGSEA. Germline trimming cut 8 bases from V and 2 bases from J; bases unmatched to any gene: 6. The CDR3 is CSLGQVTYEQYF. In DNA, the CDR3 is TGCAGCTTAGGACAGGTAACCTACGAGCAGTACTTC.

This clonotype appeared many times. The chain joins TRBV10-3 to TRBJ2-7; 8 bases are shared with TRBD2. The germline V gene has CDR1 ENHRY and CDR2 SYGVKD. This CDR3 contains 14 residues. The junction had 10 bases not matched to a gene; V was cut back by 10 bases and J by 2 bases. The CDR3 sequence: CATLRPGGPYEQYF. CDR3 DNA: TGTGCCACCCTCCGCCCGGGGGGGCCCTACGAGCAGTACTTC.

The chain recombines TRBV10-3 with TRBJ1-4; D ambiguous. This CDR3 region has 15 residues. The germline CDR1 and CDR2 sequences are ENHRY and SYGVKD. V lost 10 bases and J lost 6, with 21 bases in between. CDR3 protein: CASRPGDGDHEKLFF. CDR3 sequence (DNA): TGTGCCAGCAGGCCGGGCGACGGGGATCATGAAAAACTGTTTTTT.

In the case of this clonotype: At one of its ends the junction is not consistent with the germline gene, which may arise from a read error. The chain recombines TRBV7-6 with TRBJ1-1; no clear D gene. The germline CDR1 and CDR2 sequences are SGHVS and FNYEAQ. CDR3 length: 12 residues. The CDR3 DNA is TGTGCCAGCAGCCTCGATCGCACTGAAGCTTTGTTT. Amino acids: CASSLDRTEALF.